This T cell receptor (beta chain) is drawn from a study of metastatic and nonmetastatic thyroid tumors. Study as a whole: Repertoires from malignant and benign thyroid patients were compared across blood and tumor or nodule tissue.

All patients were treatment-naive before thyroid surgery. In the original workflow: A distant-metastasis classifier for papillary thyroid cancer was built using CDR3 differences across clinicopathological groups. With MiXCR, TCRdb reprocessed the PCR reads. TCRdb's processing, not the authors', yielded these V and J calls. The sample lists 20,000 to 30,000 clones; around 15% were seen once. This clone occurred many times. Trimming took 0 bases from V and 2 from J; bases not matched to a gene: 3. This CDR3 is 16 amino acids long. Germline-derived CDR1 and CDR2 are SGHTS and YDEGEE. The chain is built from TRBV5-8 and TRBJ2-5, with 11 bases fitting TRBD2. What was sequenced was blood. This TCR came from a female donor with papillary thyroid cancer or a benign thyroid nodule (not recorded which). Some clones in this sample may be carry-over from other donors' samples. The CDR3 DNA reads TGTGCCAGCAGCTTGGGGCTAGCGGGAGGACAAGAGACCCAGTACTTC. Protein: CASSLGLAGGQETQYF.